This T cell receptor (beta chain) was captured in a study of blood T cells in healthy people across ages. The study, taken as a whole, reports: CMV status of donors was unknown, possibly confounding expanded clonotype changes. The study regarded diversity estimates from one million T cells as underestimates.

The CDR3 is made up of 15 amino acids. The germline gives CDR1 MDHEN, CDR2 SYDVKM. J was trimmed by 7 bases and V by 4 bases; bases with no gene match: 10. The use of a sample-barcoded 5' primer and a J-beta primer mix characterized a second PCR of roughly 6 to 11 cycles. TCRdb used MiXCR to reprocess the 5' RACE reads, holding one entry per CDR3 protein. The sample yields some 890,000 distinct CDR3 sequences, about 29% seen once. On this clonotype itself: Its antigen remains unidentified.

These records were also assigned to another study, of T cells of mothers and their children. Per that paper: Over 8 million reads per mother and roughly 3 million per child were obtained.

The V gene is TRBV28, the J gene TRBJ1-2, with 9 bases lining up with TRBD1. This receptor was identified in a woman in her thirties or forties in good health. The sequencing input was blood. CDR3 amino acids: CASSSPSTGGRGYTF. The CDR3 bases are TGTGCCAGCAGTTCTCCTTCGACAGGGGGACGTGGCTACACCTTC.